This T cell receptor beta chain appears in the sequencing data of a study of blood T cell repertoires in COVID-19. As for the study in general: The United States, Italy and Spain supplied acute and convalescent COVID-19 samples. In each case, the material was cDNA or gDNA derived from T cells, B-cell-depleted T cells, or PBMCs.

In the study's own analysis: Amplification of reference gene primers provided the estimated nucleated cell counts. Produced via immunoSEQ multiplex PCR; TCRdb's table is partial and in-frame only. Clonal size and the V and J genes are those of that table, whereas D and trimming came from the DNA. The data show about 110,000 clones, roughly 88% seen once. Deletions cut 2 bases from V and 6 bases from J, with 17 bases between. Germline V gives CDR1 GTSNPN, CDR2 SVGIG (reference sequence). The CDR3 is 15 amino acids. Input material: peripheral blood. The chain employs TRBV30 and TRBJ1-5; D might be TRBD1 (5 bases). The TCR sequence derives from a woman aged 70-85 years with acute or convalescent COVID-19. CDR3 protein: CAWSYTGGPSQPQHF. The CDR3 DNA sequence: TGTGCCTGGAGTTATACAGGTGGGCCCAGTCAGCCCCAGCATTTT.